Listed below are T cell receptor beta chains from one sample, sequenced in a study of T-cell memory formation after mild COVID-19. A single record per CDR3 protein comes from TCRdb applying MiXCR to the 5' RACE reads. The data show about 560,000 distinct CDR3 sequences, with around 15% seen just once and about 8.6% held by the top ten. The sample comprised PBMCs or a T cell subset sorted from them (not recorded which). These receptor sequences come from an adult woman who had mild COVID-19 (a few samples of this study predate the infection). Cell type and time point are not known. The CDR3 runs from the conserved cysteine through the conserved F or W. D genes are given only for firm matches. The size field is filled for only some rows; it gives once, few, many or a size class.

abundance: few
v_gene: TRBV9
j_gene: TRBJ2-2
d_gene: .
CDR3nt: TGTGCCAGCAGTGATAGTACCGACAGCCGCACCGGGGAGCTGTTTTTT
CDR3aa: CASSDSTDSRTGELFF

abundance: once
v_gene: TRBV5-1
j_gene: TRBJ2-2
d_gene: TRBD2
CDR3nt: TGCGCCAGCAGCTTGGTGGGGACTAGCAGCAACACCGGGGAGCTGTTTTTT
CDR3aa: CASSLVGTSSNTGELFF

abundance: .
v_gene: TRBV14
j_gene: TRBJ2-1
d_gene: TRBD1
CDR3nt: TGTGCCAGCAGCCAACTAGGACAGGGTGCTGAGCAGTTCTTC
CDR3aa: CASSQLGQGAEQFF

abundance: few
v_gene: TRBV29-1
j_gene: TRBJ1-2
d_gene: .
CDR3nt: TGCAGCGTTGTCCAGTGGAATGACTACACCTTC
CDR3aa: CSVVQWNDYTF

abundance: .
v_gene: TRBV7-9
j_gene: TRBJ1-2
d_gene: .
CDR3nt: TGTGCCAGCAGCTTCAATCAGATGAAAGGTGACTATGGCTACACCTTC
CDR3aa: CASSFNQMKGDYGYTF

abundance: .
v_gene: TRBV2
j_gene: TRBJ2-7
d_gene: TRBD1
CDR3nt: TGTGCCAGCAGGTCGGACAGGGGGTACCACGAGCAGTACTTC
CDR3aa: CASRSDRGYHEQYF

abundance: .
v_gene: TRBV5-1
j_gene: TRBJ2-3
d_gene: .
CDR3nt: TGCGCCAGCAGCTTGTCCCCCTCCTACACAGATACGCAGTATTTT
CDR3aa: CASSLSPSYTDTQYF

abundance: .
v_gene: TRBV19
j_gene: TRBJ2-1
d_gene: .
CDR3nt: TGTGCCACAAGGAAGGGAGGAGGTTCCCACAATGAGCAGTTCTTC
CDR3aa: CATRKGGGSHNEQFF

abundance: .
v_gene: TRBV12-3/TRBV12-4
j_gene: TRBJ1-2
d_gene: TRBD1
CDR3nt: TGTGCCAGCAGTCAATCCGGGACAGCAAACTATGGCTACACCTTC
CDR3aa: CASSQSGTANYGYTF

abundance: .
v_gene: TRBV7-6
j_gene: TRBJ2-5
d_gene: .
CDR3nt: TGTGCCAGCAGCTCCGGGACGGAGTACCAAGAGACCCAGTACTTC
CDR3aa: CASSSGTEYQETQYF

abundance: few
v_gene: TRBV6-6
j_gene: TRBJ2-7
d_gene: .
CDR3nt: TGTGCCAGCAGTTACAGCGCTCGGGACGGTCGTGGTGAGCAGTACTTC
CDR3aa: CASSYSARDGRGEQYF

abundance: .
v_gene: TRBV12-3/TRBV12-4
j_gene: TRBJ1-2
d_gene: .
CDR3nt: TGTGCCAGCAGTTTCCCGGGACCAACTGGCTACACCTTC
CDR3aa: CASSFPGPTGYTF

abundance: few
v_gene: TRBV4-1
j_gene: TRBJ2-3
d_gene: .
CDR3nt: TGCGCCAGCAGCCATCCAACGGGCACAGATACGCAGTATTTT
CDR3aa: CASSHPTGTDTQYF

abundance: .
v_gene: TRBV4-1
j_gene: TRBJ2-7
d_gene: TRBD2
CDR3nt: TGCGCCAGCAGCCAAGAAGAGCGGGGGCTTGAGCAGTACTTC
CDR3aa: CASSQEERGLEQYF

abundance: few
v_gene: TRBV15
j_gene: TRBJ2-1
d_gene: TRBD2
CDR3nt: TGTGCCACCAGCAGAGATGGGACTAGCGAGACTAGGGGGAAGCAGTTCTTC
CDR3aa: CATSRDGTSETRGKQFF

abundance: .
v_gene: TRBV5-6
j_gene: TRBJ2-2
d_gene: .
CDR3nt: TGTGCCAGCAGCTTGGTCTGGAGAGACACCGGGGAGCTGTTTTTT
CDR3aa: CASSLVWRDTGELFF

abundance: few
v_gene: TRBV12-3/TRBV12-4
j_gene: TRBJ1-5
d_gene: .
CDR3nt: TGTGCCAGCAGAGTGGGGGACTACCAGCCCCAGCATTTT
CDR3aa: CASRVGDYQPQHF

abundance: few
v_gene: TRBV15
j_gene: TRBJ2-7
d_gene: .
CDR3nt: TGTGCCACCAGCCCCCGACAAGGGGCTTATTACGAGCAGTACTTC
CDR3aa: CATSPRQGAYYEQYF

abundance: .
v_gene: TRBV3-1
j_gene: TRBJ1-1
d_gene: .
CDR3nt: TGTGCCACCAGAGACAACAGGAACACTGAAGCTTTCTTT
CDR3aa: CATRDNRNTEAFF